This entry features one TCR beta chain sequence. This sample is drawn from a study of T cells expressing NK-cell markers. About the research overall: In the group of eight sequenced donors, seven were HCMV-seropositive and one was seronegative.

TCRdb re-analyzed the 5' RACE reads; it lists each CDR3 protein once, without DNA. The sample's table shows roughly 150,000 distinct CDR3 sequences. The sequence was collected from a man aged 18 to 70 in good health. Specimen: blood T cells: a sorted CD56 or NKG2C T cell subset, CD4+ or CD8+ T cells, or bulk PBMC T cells (not recorded which).

The chain's CDR3 is CATRGEAGLAGYEQYF. The V gene is TRBV15, the J gene TRBJ2-7; TCRdb proposes TRBD2, but this gene call is untestable without DNA. The germline V gene has CDR1 LNHNV and CDR2 YYDKDF (reference sequence). The CDR3 consists of 16 residues.